One and the same sample provided the 5 T cell receptor beta chains below, sequenced in a study of T-cell memory formation after mild COVID-19. One entry per CDR3 protein results from TCRdb running MiXCR on the 5' RACE reads. The sample has fewer than 350,000 distinct CDR3 sequences; about 13% are singletons. Sequenced input: PBMCs or a T cell subset sorted from them (not recorded which). The receptors derive from a man in his late teens or twenties who had mild COVID-19 (a few samples of this study predate the infection). Cell type and time point are not known.

The V gene is TRBV19, the J gene TRBJ1-2; D perhaps matches TRBD1 (5 bases). The CDR3 has 13 residues. Trimming took 7 bases from V and 6 from J, leaving 15 bases between them. Germline V CDR1 and CDR2: LNHDA, SQIVND (reference sequence). The CDR3 nucleotides are TGTGCCAGTACCCTGGCCGAGGGGAATGGCTACACCTTC. This sequence encodes CASTLAEGNGYTF.

This clonotype was detected a few times. CDR3 DNA sequence: TGTGCCAGCAGCATCGGGACTAGTGATGAGCAGTTCTTC. It specifies CASSIGTSDEQFF. This chain connects TRBV9 to TRBJ2-1; TRBD2 matches 8 bases. This CDR3 has 13 amino acids. The ends lost 4 bases at V and 8 bases at J; junction bases unmatched: 5. Germline CDR1 SGDLS, CDR2 YYNGEE.

V gene TRBV15 combines with J gene TRBJ2-5, with TRBD2 matching over 13 bases. Germline-derived CDR1 and CDR2 are LNHNV and YYDKDF (reference sequence). This CDR3 has 18 residues. V was clipped by 5 bases and J by 5 bases; unmatched bases: 14. The chain's CDR3 is CATSPRIGLAGVRETQYF. CDR3 in DNA: TGTGCCACCAGCCCCCGAATCGGACTAGCGGGAGTTCGGGAGACCCAGTACTTC.

The rearrangement joins TRBV4-1 to TRBJ1-5; 8 nucleotides match TRBD1. Germline V lookup: CDR1 MGHRA, CDR2 YSYEKL. This CDR3 region has 17 residues. J lost 6 bases, V lost 3 bases, and 13 bases had no gene match. DNA for the CDR3: TGCGCCAGCAGCCATCCACCTAGGGACAGGTGGGCTCAGCCCCAGCATTTT. Translated, it gives CASSHPPRDRWAQPQHF.

This clonotype was recorded at least ten times. This sequence joins TRBV5-1 and TRBJ1-2; no clear D. CDR1 SGHRS and CDR2 YFSETQ come from the germline V gene. The CDR3 spans 12 residues. V dropped 3 bases and J dropped 9 bases, with 12 bases sitting between them. The CDR3 sequence is CASSSTLISYTF. CDR3 DNA sequence: TGCGCCAGCAGCTCGACACTCATAAGCTACACCTTC.